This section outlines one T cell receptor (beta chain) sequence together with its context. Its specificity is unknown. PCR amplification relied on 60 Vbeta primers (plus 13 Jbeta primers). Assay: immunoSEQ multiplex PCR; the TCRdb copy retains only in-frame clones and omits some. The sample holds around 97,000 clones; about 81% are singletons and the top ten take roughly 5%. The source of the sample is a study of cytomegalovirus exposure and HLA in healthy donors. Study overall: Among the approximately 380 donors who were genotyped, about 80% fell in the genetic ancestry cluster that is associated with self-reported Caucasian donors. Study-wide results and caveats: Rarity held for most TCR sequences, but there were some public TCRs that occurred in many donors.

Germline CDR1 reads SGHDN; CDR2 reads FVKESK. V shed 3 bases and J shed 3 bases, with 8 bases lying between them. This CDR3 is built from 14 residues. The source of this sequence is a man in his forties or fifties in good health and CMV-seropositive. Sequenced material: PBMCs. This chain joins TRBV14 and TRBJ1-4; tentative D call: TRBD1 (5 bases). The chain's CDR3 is CASSQQGANEKLFF. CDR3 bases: TGTGCCAGCAGCCAGCAGGGTGCTAATGAAAAACTGTTTTTT.